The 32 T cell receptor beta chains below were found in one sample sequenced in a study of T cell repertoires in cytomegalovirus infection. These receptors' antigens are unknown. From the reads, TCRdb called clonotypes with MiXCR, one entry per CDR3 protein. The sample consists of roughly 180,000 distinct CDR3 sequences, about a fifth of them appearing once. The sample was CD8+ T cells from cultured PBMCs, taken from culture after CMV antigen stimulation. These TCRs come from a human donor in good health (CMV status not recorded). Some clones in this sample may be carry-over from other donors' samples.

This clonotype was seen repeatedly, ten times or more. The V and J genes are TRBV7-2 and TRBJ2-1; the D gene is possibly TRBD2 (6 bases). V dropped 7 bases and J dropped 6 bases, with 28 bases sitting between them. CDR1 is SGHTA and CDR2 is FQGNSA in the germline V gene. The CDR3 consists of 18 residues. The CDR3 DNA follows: TGTGCCAGCACAGAATTCGGGGGTTCGGGGCTCGTCGGCAATGAGCAGTTCTTC. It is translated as CASTEFGGSGLVGNEQFF.

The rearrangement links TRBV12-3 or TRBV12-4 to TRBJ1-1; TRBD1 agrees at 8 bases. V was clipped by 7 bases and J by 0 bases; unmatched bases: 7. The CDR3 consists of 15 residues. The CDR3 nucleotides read TGTGCCAGCATCGTAGGGACAGGACTGAACACTGAAGCTTTCTTT. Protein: CASIVGTGLNTEAFF.

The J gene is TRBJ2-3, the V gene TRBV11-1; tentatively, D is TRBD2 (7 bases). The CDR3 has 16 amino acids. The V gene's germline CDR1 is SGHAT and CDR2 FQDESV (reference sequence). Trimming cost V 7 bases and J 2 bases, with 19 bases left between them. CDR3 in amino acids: CASTPGAGVFTDTQYF. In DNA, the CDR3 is TGTGCCAGCACCCCAGGGGCGGGGGTGTTCACAGATACGCAGTATTTT. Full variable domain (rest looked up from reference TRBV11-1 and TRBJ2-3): EAEVAQSPRYKITEKSQAVAFWCDPISGHATLYWYRQILGQGPELLVQFQDESVVDDSQLPKDRFSAERLKGVDSTLKIQPAELGDSAMYLCASTPGAGVFTDTQYFGPGTRLTVL.

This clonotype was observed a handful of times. The CDR3 spells CSARGEQDQETQYF. As DNA, the CDR3 is TGCAGTGCTAGAGGGGAGCAGGACCAAGAGACCCAGTACTTC. The chain has TRBV20-1 and TRBJ2-5; D is perhaps TRBD2 (5 bases). The germline gives CDR1 DFQATT, CDR2 SNEGSKA (reference sequence). Trimming shortened V by 1 base and J by 0 bases, and 9 bases separated the two germline ends. The CDR3 has 14 residues.

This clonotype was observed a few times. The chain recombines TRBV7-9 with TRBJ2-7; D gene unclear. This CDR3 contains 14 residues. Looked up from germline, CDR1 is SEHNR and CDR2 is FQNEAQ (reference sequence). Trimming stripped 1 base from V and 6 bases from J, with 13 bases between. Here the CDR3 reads CASSLVVGYGEQYF. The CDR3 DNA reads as TGTGCCAGCAGCTTAGTCGTAGGGTATGGCGAGCAGTACTTC.

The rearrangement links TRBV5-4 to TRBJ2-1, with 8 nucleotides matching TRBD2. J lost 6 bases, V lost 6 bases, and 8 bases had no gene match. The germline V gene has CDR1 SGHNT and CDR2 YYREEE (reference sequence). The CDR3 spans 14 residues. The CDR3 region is CASTREGPPNEQFF. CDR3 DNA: TGTGCCAGCACCCGGGAGGGGCCACCCAATGAGCAGTTCTTC.

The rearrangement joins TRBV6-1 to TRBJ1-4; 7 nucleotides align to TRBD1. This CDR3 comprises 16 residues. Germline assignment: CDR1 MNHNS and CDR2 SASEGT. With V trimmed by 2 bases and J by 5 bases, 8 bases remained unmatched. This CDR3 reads CASSEWGDSWNEKLFF. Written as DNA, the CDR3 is TGTGCCAGCAGTGAATGGGGGGACAGCTGGAATGAAAAACTGTTTTTT.

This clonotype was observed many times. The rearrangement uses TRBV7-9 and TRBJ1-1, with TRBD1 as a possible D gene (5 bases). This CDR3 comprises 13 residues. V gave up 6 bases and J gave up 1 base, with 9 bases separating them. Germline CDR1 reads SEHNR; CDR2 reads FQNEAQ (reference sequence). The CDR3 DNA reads TGTGCCAGCAGTTCGCAGGGGAACACTGAAGCTTTCTTT. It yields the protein CASSSQGNTEAFF.

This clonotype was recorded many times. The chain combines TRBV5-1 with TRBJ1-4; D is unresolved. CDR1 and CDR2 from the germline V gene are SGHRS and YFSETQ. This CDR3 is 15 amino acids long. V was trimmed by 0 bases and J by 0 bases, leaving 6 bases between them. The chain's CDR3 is CASSLGEATNEKLFF. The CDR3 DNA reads TGCGCCAGCAGCTTGGGGGAAGCAACTAATGAAAAACTGTTTTTT.

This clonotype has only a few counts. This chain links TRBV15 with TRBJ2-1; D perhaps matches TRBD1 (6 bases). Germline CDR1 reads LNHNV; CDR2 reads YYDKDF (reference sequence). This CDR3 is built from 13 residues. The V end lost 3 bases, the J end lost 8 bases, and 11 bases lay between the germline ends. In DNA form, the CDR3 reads TGTGCCACCAGCAGCCCAGGGGAGCATGAGCAGTTCTTC. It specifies CATSSPGEHEQFF.

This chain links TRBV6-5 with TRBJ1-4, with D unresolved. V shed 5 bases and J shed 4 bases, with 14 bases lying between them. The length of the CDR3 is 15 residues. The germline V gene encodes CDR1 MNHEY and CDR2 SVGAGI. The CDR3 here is CASSPRGGFNEKLFF. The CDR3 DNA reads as TGTGCCAGCAGTCCAAGAGGTGGATTTAATGAAAAACTGTTTTTT.

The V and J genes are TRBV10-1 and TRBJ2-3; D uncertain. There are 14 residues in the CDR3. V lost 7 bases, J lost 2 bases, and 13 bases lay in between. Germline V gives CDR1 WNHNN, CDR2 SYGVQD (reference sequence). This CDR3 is CASTSGRITDTQYF. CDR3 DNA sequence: TGCGCCAGCACTTCAGGACGGATCACAGATACGCAGTATTTT.

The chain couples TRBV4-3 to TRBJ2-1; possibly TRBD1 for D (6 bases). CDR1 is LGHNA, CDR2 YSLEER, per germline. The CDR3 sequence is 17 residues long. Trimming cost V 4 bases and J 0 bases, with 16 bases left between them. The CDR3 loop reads CASSRKPDSSSYNEQFF. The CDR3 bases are TGCGCCAGCAGCCGCAAGCCGGACAGCAGCTCCTACAATGAGCAGTTCTTC.

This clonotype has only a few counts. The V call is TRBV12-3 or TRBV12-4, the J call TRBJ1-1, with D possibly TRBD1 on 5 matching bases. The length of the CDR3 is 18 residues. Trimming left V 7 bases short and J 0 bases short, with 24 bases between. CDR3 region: CASTSGLPNLWMNTEAFF. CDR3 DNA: TGTGCCAGCACCTCGGGACTCCCCAACTTGTGGATGAACACTGAAGCTTTCTTT.

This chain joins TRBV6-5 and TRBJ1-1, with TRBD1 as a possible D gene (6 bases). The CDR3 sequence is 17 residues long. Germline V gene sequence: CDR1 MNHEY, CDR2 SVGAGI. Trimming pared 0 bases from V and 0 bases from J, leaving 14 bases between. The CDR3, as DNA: TGTGCCAGCAGTTACTCGATATTGGGGGACATGAACACTGAAGCTTTCTTT. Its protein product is CASSYSILGDMNTEAFF.

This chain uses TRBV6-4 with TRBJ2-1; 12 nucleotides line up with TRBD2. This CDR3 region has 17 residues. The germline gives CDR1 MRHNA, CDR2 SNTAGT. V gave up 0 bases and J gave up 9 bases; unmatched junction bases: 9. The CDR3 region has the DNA TGTGCCAGCAGTGACTCTGCTAGCGGGGGGGCCTCGGCTGAGCAGTTCTTC. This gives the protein CASSDSASGGASAEQFF.

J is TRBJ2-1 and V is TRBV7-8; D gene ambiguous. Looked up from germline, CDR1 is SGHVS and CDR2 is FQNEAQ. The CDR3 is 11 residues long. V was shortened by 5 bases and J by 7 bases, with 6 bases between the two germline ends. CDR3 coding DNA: TGTGCCAGCAGCCCTCAGAATGAGCAGTTCTTC. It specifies CASSPQNEQFF.

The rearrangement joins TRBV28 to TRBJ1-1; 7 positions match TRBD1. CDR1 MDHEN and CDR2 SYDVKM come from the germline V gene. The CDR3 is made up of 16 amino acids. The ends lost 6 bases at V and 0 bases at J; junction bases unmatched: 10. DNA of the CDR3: TGTGCCAGCAGGGTCCAGGGGGTGCTAATGAACACTGAAGCTTTCTTT. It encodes CASRVQGVLMNTEAFF.

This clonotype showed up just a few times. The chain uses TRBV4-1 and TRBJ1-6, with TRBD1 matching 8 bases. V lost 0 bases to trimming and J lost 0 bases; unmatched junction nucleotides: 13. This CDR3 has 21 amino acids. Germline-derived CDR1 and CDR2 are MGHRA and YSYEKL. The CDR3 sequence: CASSQDRGRGPESSYNSPLHF. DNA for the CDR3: TGCGCCAGCAGCCAAGATCGGGGCAGGGGGCCCGAAAGCTCCTATAATTCACCCCTCCACTTT.

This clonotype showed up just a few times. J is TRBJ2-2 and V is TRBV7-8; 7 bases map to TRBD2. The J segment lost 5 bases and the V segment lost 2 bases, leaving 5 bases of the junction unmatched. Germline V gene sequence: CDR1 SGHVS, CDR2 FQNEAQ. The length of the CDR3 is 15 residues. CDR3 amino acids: CASSLSGGLTGELFF. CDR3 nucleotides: TGTGCCAGCAGCTTATCGGGGGGATTAACCGGGGAGCTGTTTTTT.

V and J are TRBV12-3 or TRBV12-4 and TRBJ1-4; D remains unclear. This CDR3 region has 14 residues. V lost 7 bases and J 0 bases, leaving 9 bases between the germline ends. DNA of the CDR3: TGTGCCAGCACCCCGACTGCAACTAATGAAAAACTGTTTTTT. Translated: CASTPTATNEKLFF.

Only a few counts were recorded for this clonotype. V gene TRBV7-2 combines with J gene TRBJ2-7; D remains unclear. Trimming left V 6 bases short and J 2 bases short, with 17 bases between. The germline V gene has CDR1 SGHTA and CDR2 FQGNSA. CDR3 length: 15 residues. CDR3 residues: CASRFVLAPTYEQYF. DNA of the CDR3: TGTGCCAGCAGATTCGTTCTCGCCCCTACCTACGAGCAGTACTTC.

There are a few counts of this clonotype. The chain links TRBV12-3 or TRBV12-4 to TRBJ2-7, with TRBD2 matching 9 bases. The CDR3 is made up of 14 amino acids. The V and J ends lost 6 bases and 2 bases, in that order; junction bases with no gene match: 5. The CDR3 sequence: CASSALAGTYEQYF. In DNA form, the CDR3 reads TGTGCCAGCAGCGCCCTAGCGGGGACCTACGAGCAGTACTTC.

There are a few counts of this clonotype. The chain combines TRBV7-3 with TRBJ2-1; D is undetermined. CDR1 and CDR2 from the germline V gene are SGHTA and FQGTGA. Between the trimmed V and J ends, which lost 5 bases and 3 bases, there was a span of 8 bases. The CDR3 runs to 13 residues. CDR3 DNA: TGTGCCAGCAGCGTGGATCACTACAATGAGCAGTTCTTC. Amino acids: CASSVDHYNEQFF.

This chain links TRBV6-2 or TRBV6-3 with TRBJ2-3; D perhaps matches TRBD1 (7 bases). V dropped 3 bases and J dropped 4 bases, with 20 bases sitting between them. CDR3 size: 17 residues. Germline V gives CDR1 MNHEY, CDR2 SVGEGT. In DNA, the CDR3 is TGTGCCAGCAGTTATATGCAGGGGGAGGTCACAGCAGATACGCAGTATTTT. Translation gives CASSYMQGEVTADTQYF.

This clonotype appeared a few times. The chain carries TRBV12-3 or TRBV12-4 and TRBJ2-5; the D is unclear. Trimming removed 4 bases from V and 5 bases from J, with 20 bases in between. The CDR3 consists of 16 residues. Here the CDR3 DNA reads TGTGCCAGCAGTTCGAAAGCGTGGGCCCTCCGGGAGACCCAGTACTTC. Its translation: CASSSKAWALRETQYF.

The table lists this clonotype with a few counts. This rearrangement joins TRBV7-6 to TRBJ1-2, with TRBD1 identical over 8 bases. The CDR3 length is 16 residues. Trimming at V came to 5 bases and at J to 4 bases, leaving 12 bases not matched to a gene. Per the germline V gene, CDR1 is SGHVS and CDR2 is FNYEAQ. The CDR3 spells CASSQTGQGGSYGYTF. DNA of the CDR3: TGTGCCAGCAGCCAAACCGGACAGGGTGGCAGCTATGGCTACACCTTC.

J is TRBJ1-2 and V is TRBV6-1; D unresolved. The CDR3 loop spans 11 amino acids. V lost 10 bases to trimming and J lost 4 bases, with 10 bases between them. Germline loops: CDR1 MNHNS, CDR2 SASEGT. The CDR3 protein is CATDTTYGYTF. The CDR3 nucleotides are TGTGCCACCGACACCACCTATGGCTACACCTTC.

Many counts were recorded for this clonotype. For the CDR3, the DNA is TGTGCCAGCAGCTTCTACCCCGGGACAGGGGAGGGTAACACTGAAGCTTTCTTT. It is translated as CASSFYPGTGEGNTEAFF. V usage is TRBV7-2 and J usage is TRBJ1-1; 10 nucleotides line up with TRBD1. The V segment lost 3 bases and the J segment 2 bases; nucleotides outside the gene matches: 12. Germline V gene sequence: CDR1 SGHTA, CDR2 FQGNSA. The CDR3 is made up of 18 amino acids.

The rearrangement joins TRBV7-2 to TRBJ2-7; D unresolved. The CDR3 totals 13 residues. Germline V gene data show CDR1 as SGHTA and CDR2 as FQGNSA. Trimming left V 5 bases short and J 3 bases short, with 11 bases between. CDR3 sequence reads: CASSQGRVYEQYF. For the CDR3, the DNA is TGTGCCAGCAGCCAAGGACGAGTCTACGAGCAGTACTTC.

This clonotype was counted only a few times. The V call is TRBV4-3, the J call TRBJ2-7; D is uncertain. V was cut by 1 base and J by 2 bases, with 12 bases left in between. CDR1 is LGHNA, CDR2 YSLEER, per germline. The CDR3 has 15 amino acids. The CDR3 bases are TGCGCCAGCAGCCAAGGGTCAGGAAACCCCTACGAGCAGTACTTC. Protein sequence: CASSQGSGNPYEQYF.

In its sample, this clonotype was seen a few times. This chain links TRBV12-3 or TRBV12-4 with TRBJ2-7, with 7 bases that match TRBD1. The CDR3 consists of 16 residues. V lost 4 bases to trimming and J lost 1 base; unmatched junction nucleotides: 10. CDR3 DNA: TGTGCCAGCAGTTGGGGCCCGGACAGGCCATCCTACGAGCAGTACTTC. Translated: CASSWGPDRPSYEQYF.